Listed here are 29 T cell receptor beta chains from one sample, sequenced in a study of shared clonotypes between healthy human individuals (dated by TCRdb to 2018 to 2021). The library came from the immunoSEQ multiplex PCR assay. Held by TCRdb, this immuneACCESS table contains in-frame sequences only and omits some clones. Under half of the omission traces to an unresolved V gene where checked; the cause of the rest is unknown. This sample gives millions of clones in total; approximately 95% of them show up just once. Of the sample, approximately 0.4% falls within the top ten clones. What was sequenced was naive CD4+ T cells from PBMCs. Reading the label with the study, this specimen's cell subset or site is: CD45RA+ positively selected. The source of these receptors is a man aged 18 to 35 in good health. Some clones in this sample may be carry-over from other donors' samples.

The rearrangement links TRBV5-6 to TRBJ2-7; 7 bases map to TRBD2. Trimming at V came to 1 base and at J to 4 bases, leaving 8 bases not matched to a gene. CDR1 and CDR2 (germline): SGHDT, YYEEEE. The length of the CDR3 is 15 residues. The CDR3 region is CASSLLAGAMYEQYF. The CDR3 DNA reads TGTGCCAGCAGCTTGTTGGCGGGAGCTATGTACGAGCAGTACTTC.

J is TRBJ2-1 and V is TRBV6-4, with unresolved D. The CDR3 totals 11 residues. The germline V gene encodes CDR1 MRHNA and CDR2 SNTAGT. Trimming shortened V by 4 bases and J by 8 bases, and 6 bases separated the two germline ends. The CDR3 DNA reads TGTGCCAGCAGTGTCGTGGATGAGCAGTTCTTC. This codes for CASSVVDEQFF.

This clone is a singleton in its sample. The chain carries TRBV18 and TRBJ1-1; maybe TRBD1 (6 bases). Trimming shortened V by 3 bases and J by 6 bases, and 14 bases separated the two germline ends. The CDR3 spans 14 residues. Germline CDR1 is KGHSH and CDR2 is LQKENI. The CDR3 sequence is CASSPGGPAAEAFF. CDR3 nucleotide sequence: TGTGCCAGCTCACCTGGGGGCCCGGCCGCTGAAGCTTTCTTT.

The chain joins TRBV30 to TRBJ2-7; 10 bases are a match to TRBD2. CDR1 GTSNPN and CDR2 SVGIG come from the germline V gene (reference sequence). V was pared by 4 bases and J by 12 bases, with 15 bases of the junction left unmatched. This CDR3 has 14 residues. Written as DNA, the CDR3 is TGTGCCTGGACCGAGAACGATCTAGCGGGAGTTAGGTACTTC. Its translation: CAWTENDLAGVRYF. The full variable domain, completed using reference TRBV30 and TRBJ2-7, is SQTIHQWPATLVQPVGSPLSLECTVEGTSNPNLYWYRQAAGRGLQLLFYSVGIGQISSEVPQNLSASRPQDRQFILSSKKLLLSDSGFYLCAWTENDLAGVRYFGPGTRLTVT.

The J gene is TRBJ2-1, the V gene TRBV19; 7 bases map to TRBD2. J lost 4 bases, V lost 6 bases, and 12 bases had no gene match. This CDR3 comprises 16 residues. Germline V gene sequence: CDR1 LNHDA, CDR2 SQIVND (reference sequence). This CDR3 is CASSPLLAVTYNEQFF. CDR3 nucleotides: TGTGCCAGTAGCCCCCTCCTAGCGGTAACTTACAATGAGCAGTTCTTC.

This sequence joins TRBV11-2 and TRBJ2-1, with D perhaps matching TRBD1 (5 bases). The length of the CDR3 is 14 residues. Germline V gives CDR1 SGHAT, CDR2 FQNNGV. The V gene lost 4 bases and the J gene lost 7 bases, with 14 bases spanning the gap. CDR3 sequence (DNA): TGTGCCAGCAGCTCTACTCAGGGTTGGAATGAGCAGTTCTTC. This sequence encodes CASSSTQGWNEQFF.

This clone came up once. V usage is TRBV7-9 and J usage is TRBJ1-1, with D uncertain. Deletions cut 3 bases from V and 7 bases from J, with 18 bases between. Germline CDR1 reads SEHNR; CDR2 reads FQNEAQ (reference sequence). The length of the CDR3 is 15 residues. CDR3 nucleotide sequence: TGTGCCAGCAGCTTGGGGAAGATTTGGGGAGATGAAGCTTTCTTT. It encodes CASSLGKIWGDEAFF.

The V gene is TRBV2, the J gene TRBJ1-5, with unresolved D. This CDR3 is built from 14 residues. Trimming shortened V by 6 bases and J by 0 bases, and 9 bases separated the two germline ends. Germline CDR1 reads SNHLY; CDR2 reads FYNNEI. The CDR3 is CASSPTLSNQPQHF. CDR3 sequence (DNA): TGTGCCAGCAGCCCGACACTTAGCAATCAGCCCCAGCATTTT.

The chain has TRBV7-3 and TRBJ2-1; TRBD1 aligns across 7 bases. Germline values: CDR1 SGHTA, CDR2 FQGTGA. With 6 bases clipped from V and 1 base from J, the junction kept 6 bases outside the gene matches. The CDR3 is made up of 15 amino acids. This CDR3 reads CASSRDSWSYNEQFF. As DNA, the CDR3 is TGTGCCAGCAGTCGGGACAGTTGGTCCTACAATGAGCAGTTCTTC.

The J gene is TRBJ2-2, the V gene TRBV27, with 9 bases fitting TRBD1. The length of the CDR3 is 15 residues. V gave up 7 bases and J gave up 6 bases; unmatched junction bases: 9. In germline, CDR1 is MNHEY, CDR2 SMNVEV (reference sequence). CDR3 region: CASTGRTGVPGELFF. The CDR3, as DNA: TGTGCCAGCACGGGGCGGACAGGGGTCCCCGGGGAGCTGTTTTTT.

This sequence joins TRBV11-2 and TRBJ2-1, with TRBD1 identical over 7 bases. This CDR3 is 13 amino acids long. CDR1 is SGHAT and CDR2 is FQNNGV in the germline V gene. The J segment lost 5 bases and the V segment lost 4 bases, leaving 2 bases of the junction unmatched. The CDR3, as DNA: TGTGCCAGCAGCTACGACAGGGACAATGAGCAGTTCTTC. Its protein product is CASSYDRDNEQFF.

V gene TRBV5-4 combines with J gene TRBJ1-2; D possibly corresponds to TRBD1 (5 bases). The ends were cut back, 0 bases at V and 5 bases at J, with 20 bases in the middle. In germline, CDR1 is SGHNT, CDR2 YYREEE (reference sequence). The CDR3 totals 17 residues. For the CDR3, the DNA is TGTGCCAGCAGCTTGGGGCCAGGGAAGAGTTATGTGTATGGCTACACCTTC. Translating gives CASSLGPGKSYVYGYTF.

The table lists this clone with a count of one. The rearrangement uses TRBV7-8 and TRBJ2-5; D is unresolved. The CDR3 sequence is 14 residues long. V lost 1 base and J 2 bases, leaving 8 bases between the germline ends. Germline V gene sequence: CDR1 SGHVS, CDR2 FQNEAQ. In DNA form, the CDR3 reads TGTGCCAGCAGCTTAGGGTTGGGACAAGAGACCCAGTACTTC. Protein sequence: CASSLGLGQETQYF.

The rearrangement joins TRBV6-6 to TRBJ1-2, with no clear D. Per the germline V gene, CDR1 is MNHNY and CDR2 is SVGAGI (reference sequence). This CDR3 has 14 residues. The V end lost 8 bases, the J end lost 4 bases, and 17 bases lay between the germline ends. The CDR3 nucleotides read TGTGCCAGCCGGCAGGTCTCCCACGGCTATGGCTACACCTTC. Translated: CASRQVSHGYGYTF.

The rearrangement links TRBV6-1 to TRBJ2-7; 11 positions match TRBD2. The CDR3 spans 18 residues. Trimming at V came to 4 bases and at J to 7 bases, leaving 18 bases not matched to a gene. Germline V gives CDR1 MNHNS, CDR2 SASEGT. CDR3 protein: CASSGPLGVAGGPGEQYF. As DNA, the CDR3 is TGTGCCAGCAGTGGCCCCCTGGGGGTAGCGGGAGGGCCGGGAGAGCAGTACTTC.

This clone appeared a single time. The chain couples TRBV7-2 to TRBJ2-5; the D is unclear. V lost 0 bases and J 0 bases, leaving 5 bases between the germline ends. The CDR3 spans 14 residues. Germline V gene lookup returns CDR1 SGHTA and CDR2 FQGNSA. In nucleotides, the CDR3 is TGTGCCAGCAGCTTAGCTTACTACCAAGAGACCCAGTACTTC. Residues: CASSLAYYQETQYF.

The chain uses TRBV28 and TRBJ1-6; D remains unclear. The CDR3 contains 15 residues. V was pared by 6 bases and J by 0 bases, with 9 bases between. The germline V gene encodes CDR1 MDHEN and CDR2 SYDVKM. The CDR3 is CASREESSYNSPLHF. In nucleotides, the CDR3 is TGTGCCAGCAGAGAGGAGAGCTCCTATAATTCACCCCTCCACTTT. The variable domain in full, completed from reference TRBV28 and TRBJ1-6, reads DVKVTQSSRYLVKRTGEKVFLECVQDMDHENMFWYRQDPGLGLRLIYFSYDVKMKEKGDIPEGYSVSREKKERFSLILESASTNQTSMYLCASREESSYNSPLHFGNGTRLTVT.

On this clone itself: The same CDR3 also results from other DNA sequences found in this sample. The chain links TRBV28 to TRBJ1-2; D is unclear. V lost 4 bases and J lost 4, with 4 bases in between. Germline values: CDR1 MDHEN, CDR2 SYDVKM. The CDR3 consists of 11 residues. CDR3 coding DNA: TGTGCCAGCAGTTCGACCTATGGCTACACCTTC. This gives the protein CASSSTYGYTF.

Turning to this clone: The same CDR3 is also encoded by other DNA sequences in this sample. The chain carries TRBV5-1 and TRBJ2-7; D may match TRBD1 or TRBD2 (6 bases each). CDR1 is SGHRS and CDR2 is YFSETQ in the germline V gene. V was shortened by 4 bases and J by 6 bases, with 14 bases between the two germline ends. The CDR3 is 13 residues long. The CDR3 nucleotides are TGCGCCAGCAGCCTAGTTGGAGGGGGCGAGCAGTACTTC. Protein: CASSLVGGGEQYF. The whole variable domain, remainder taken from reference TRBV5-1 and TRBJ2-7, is KAGVTQTPRYLIKTRGQQVTLSCSPISGHRSVSWYQQTPGQGLQFLFEYFSETQRNKGNFPGRFSGRQFSNSRSEMNVSTLELGDSALYLCASSLVGGGEQYFGPGTRLTVT.

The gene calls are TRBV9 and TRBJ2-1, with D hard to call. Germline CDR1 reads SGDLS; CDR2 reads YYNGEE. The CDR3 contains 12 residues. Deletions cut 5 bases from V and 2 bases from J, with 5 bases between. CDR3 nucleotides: TGTGCCAGCAGGGCCCCCTACAATGAGCAGTTCTTC. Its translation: CASRAPYNEQFF.

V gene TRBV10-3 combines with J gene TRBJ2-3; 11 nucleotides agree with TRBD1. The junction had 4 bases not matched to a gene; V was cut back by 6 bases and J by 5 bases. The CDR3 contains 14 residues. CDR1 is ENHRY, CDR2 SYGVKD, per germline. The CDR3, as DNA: TGTGCCATCAGGGGGACAGGGGGGATAGATACGCAGTATTTT. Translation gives CAIRGTGGIDTQYF.

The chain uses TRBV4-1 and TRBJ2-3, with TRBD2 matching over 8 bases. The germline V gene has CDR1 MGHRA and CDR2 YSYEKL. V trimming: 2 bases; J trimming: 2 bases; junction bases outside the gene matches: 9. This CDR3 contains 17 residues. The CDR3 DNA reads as TGCGCCAGCAGCCAAATTCTAGCGGGCCCAATCACAGATACGCAGTATTTT. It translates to CASSQILAGPITDTQYF.

This CDR3 reads CASLSGIAKNIQYF. Here the CDR3 DNA reads TGTGCCAGCCTTAGCGGGATAGCCAAAAACATTCAGTACTTC. The chain couples TRBV28 to TRBJ2-4; 8 bases line up with TRBD2. The junction had 3 bases not matched to a gene; V was cut back by 8 bases and J by 0 bases. There are 14 residues in the CDR3. Germline lookup yields CDR1 MDHEN and CDR2 SYDVKM.

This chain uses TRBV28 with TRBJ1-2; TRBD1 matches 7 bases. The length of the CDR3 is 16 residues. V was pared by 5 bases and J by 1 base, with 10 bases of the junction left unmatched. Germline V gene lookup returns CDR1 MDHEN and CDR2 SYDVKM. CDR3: CASSLHRDSFNYGYTF. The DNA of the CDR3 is TGTGCCAGCAGTCTTCATCGGGACAGTTTTAACTATGGCTACACCTTC.

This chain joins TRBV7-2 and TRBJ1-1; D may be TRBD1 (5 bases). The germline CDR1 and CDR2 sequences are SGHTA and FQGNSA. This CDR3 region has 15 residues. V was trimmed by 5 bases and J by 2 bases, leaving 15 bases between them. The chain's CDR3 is CASSLRQGVNTEAFF. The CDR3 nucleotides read TGTGCCAGCAGCCTACGGCAGGGAGTAAACACTGAAGCTTTCTTT.

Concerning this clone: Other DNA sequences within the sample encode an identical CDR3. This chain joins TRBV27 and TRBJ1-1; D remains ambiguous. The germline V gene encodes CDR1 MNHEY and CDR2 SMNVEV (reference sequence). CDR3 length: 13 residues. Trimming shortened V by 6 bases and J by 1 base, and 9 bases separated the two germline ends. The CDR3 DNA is TGTGCCAGCAGCCGTGGCCAGAACACTGAAGCTTTCTTT. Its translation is CASSRGQNTEAFF.

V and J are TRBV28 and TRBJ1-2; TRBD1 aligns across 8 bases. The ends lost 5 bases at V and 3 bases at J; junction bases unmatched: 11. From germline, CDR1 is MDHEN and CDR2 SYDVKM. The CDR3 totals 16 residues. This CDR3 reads CASSTPGQVTYYGYTF. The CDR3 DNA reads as TGTGCCAGCAGTACTCCGGGACAGGTCACTTACTATGGCTACACCTTC.

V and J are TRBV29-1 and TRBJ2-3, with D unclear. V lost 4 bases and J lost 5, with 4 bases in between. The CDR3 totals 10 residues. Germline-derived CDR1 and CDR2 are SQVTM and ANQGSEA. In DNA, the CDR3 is TGCAGCGTTGTGGGAGATACGCAGTATTTT. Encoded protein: CSVVGDTQYF.

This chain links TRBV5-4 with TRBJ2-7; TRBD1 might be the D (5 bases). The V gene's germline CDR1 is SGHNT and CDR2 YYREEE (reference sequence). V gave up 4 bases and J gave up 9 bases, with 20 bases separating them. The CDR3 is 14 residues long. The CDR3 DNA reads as TGTGCCAGCAGCCCGAGTAGGTTTGGGGCCGGGCAGTACTTC. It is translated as CASSPSRFGAGQYF.